Each of the 15 T cell receptor beta chains below was sequenced from the same sample in a study of T-cell reconstitution after alpha-beta-depleted transplantation in children. It was with unique molecular identifiers that the TCRbeta library was prepared. TCRdb re-analysed the PCR reads in MiXCR, keeping a single row per CDR3 protein. Among 380,000 or so distinct CDR3 sequences listed, 13% were seen once. The sample in question was PBMCs, obtained from the stem cell graft. The receptors shown here come from a human donor who donated a stem cell graft to a child with Fanconi anemia.

This clonotype was observed a handful of times. V usage is TRBV4-3 and J usage is TRBJ2-5, with TRBD2 matching over 9 bases. Germline loops: CDR1 LGHNA, CDR2 YSLEER. The CDR3 spans 17 residues. The V segment lost 4 bases and the J segment 4 bases; nucleotides outside the gene matches: 13. The CDR3, as DNA: TGCGCCAGCAGCCGTCAGCTAGGCGGGGGGGAGGGAGAGACCCAGTACTTC. This encodes CASSRQLGGGEGETQYF.

The J gene is TRBJ2-7, the V gene TRBV11-2, with D perhaps being TRBD1 or TRBD2 (5 bases each). CDR3 size: 13 residues. The germline gives CDR1 SGHAT, CDR2 FQNNGV. The V gene lost 2 bases and the J gene lost 8 bases, with 13 bases spanning the gap. The CDR3 reads CASSLPGTGKQYV. DNA for the CDR3: TGTGCCAGCAGCTTACCCGGGACGGGTAAGCAGTACGTC.

This clonotype was seen more than once but under ten times. The chain uses TRBV5-1 and TRBJ2-6; 7 bases line up with TRBD1. Germline-derived CDR1 and CDR2 are SGHRS and YFSETQ. CDR3 size: 16 residues. After removal of 4 bases from V and 2 bases from J, the junction contained 6 bases not matched to a gene. The CDR3 DNA is TGCGCCAGCAGCCAGATCCAGGGGGCTGGGGCCAACGTCCTGACTTTC. It translates to CASSQIQGAGANVLTF.

This clonotype came up a few times. The rearrangement links TRBV6-5 to TRBJ1-6, with 9 nucleotides matching TRBD1. This CDR3 region has 15 residues. The junction had 4 bases not matched to a gene; V was cut back by 2 bases and J by 8 bases. The germline V gene encodes CDR1 MNHEY and CDR2 SVGAGI. CDR3 sequence (DNA): TGTGCCAGCAGTTACGCCGGGACAGGGCATTCACCCCTCCACTTT. As protein: CASSYAGTGHSPLHF.

This clonotype was counted between two and nine times. This chain joins TRBV5-1 and TRBJ1-2; no clear D gene. Trimming removed 6 bases from V and 4 bases from J, with 19 bases in between. The CDR3 has 15 residues. Germline CDR1 is SGHRS and CDR2 is YFSETQ. The CDR3 bases are TGCGCCAGCACGGGAGGCGACGGCCCTTCCTATGGCTACACCTTC. Residues: CASTGGDGPSYGYTF.

This clonotype was recorded a few times. V and J are TRBV3-1 and TRBJ1-1; 7 bases match TRBD1. Trimming took 3 bases from V and 5 from J; bases not matched to a gene: 6. CDR1 is LGHDT, CDR2 YNNKEL, per germline (reference sequence). This CDR3 has 14 residues. The DNA of the CDR3 is TGTGCCAGCAGCCAGTTACAGGGGAATACTGAAGCTTTCTTT. Its protein is CASSQLQGNTEAFF.

This clonotype was recorded many times. The chain is built from TRBV7-9 and TRBJ2-3; D remains ambiguous. V was shortened by 4 bases and J by 3 bases, with 5 bases between the two germline ends. In germline, CDR1 is SEHNR, CDR2 FQNEAQ (reference sequence). The CDR3 consists of 12 residues. This CDR3 is CASSSETDTQYF. The CDR3, as DNA: TGTGCCAGCAGCTCAGAGACAGATACGCAGTATTTT.

This clonotype occurred many times. The gene calls are TRBV5-1 and TRBJ2-3; TRBD2 aligns across 8 bases. Trimming at V came to 1 base and at J to 3 bases, leaving 4 bases not matched to a gene. Germline CDR1 is SGHRS and CDR2 is YFSETQ. The length of the CDR3 is 15 residues. CDR3 in DNA: TGCGCCAGCAGCTTGATGACTAGCGTAACAGATACGCAGTATTTT. It encodes CASSLMTSVTDTQYF.

This clonotype came up once. V is TRBV15 and J is TRBJ1-5; tentatively, D is TRBD1 (6 bases). V lost 1 base to trimming and J lost 8 bases, with 18 bases between them. Per germline, CDR1 LNHNV and CDR2 YYDKDF (reference sequence). The CDR3 is made up of 16 amino acids. CDR3 amino acids: CATSRVGGGGREPQHF. The DNA of the CDR3 is TGTGCCACCAGCAGAGTCGGGGGTGGGGGCAGGGAGCCCCAGCATTTT.

This clonotype has just a few counts. The chain carries TRBV29-1 and TRBJ1-1; D remains ambiguous. V gave up 5 bases and J gave up 5 bases, with 15 bases separating them. In germline, CDR1 is SQVTM, CDR2 ANQGSEA. The CDR3 runs 13 residues. The CDR3 nucleotides are TGCAGCGTTCAAGGAGAAGGAGGTACTGAAGCTTTCTTT. Translated: CSVQGEGGTEAFF. Complete variable domain (other parts from reference TRBV29-1 and TRBJ1-1): SAVISQKPSRDICQRGTSLTIQCQVDSQVTMMFWYRQQPGQSLTLIATANQGSEATYESGFVIDKFPISRPNLTFSTLTVSNMSPEDSSIYLCSVQGEGGTEAFFGQGTRLTVV.

This clonotype was seen only a few times. The J gene is TRBJ1-1, the V gene TRBV13; TRBD1 matches at 12 bases. CDR3 length: 15 amino acids. V dropped 2 bases and J dropped 8; count of bases not matched to a gene: 6. Germline V gene sequence: CDR1 PRHDT, CDR2 FYEKMQ (reference sequence). The CDR3 region is CASSLSGTGGGEAFF. The CDR3 region has the DNA TGTGCCAGCAGCTTATCCGGGACAGGGGGCGGGGAAGCTTTCTTT. Filled out from reference TRBV13 and TRBJ1-1, the complete variable domain reads AAGVIQSPRHLIKEKRETATLKCYPIPRHDTVYWYQQGPGQDPQFLISFYEKMQSDKGSIPDRFSAQQFSDYHSELNMSSLELGDSALYFCASSLSGTGGGEAFFGQGTRLTVV.

The chain combines TRBV15 with TRBJ1-3, with D possibly TRBD1 on 6 matching bases. CDR3 length equals 15 residues. The germline V gene has CDR1 LNHNV and CDR2 YYDKDF (reference sequence). The V and J ends lost 3 bases and 2 bases respectively, with 11 bases between them. The chain's CDR3 is CATSSPTGTGNTIYF. The CDR3 DNA reads TGTGCCACCAGCAGCCCTACAGGGACTGGAAACACCATATATTTT.

The chain combines TRBV20-1 with TRBJ1-1, with 12 bases identical to TRBD1. This CDR3 contains 16 residues. Trimming at V came to 5 bases and at J to 2 bases, leaving 9 bases not matched to a gene. The germline V gene encodes CDR1 DFQATT and CDR2 SNEGSKA (reference sequence). The CDR3 is CSAVPGQGAINTEAFF. DNA for the CDR3: TGCAGTGCTGTCCCGGGACAGGGGGCGATTAACACTGAAGCTTTCTTT.

This clonotype has just a few counts. This chain connects TRBV5-1 to TRBJ1-3; 9 positions agree with TRBD1. Germline V gene lookup returns CDR1 SGHRS and CDR2 YFSETQ. The length of the CDR3 is 16 residues. V was pared by 2 bases and J by 3 bases, with 6 bases of the junction left unmatched. Here the CDR3 reads CASSFPTGGDGNTIYF. CDR3 nucleotide sequence: TGCGCCAGCAGCTTTCCGACAGGGGGAGATGGAAACACCATATATTTT.

This clonotype was found many times. This rearrangement joins TRBV5-1 to TRBJ2-1; 8 bases line up with TRBD2. The CDR3 contains 16 residues. Germline CDR1 and CDR2: SGHRS and YFSETQ. With 6 bases clipped from V and 0 bases from J, the junction kept 8 bases outside the gene matches. CDR3 in amino acids: CASMTGGTGSYNEQFF. The DNA for the CDR3 is TGCGCCAGCATGACGGGGGGGACGGGCTCCTACAATGAGCAGTTCTTC.